The 17 T cell receptor beta chains below all came from one sample that was sequenced in a study of patients and donors after allogeneic stem cell transplantation (dated by TCRdb to about 2020). The library relied on RT-PCR. Instrument on record: NextSeq 550. TCRdb reprocessing: public reads trimmed at Q25 with fastp, clones called with MiXCR, in-frame beta chains kept. Entries that share a CDR3 protein sequence are merged under the most common genes and DNA. The sample table contains 200,000 to 250,000 distinct CDR3 sequences; only one count was recorded for 14% of them. Of the sample, 11% is held by the ten largest clones. The sequencing input was blood, either unsorted or a sorted T cell fraction (not recorded which). The receptors shown here come from a human donor who was either an allogeneic HSCT recipient or a stem cell or donor lymphocyte infusion donor (not recorded which). It is not recorded whose cells these are; they may come from a transplant donor.

V is TRBV7-2 and J is TRBJ1-3; D is perhaps TRBD1 (6 bases). V was trimmed by 5 bases and J by 4 bases, leaving 9 bases between them. This CDR3 is built from 13 residues. Per germline, CDR1 SGHTA and CDR2 FQGNSA. As DNA, the CDR3 is TGTGCCAGCAGCCCAGGGGAGGGAAACACCATATATTTT. Translation: CASSPGEGNTIYF. Supplemented by reference TRBV7-2 and TRBJ1-3, the full variable domain reads GAGVSQSPSNKVTEKGKDVELRCDPISGHTALYWYRQSLGQGLEFLIYFQGNSAPDKSGLPSDRFSAERTGGSVSTLTIQRTQQEDSAVYLCASSPGEGNTIYFGEGSWLTVV.

The gene calls are TRBV15 and TRBJ2-3, with D possibly being TRBD1 or TRBD2 (5 bases each). The CDR3 runs to 15 residues. From germline, CDR1 is LNHNV and CDR2 YYDKDF (reference sequence). V was pared by 2 bases and J by 2 bases, with 11 bases between. CDR3 residues: CATSRSEGNTDTQYF. DNA for the CDR3: TGTGCCACCAGCAGAAGCGAGGGGAACACAGATACGCAGTATTTT.

The chain links TRBV29-1 to TRBJ1-2; 8 bases fit TRBD1. J lost 7 bases, V lost 4 bases, and 8 bases had no gene match. Germline V gene data show CDR1 as SQVTM and CDR2 as ANQGSEA. This CDR3 has 13 amino acids. CDR3 nucleotide sequence: TGCAGCGTTGCGGGTAGGCAGGGGGCTGGCTACACCTTC. This sequence encodes CSVAGRQGAGYTF.

This clonotype was seen a handful of times. The rearrangement joins TRBV24-1 to TRBJ2-2; TRBD2 aligns across 10 bases. V lost 1 base, J lost 3 bases, and 1 base stayed unmatched. The V gene's germline CDR1 is KGHDR and CDR2 SFDVKD. CDR3 size: 16 residues. As DNA, the CDR3 is TGTGCCACCAGTGATTTAGCGGGAGGGGACACCGGGGAGCTGTTTTTT. As protein: CATSDLAGGDTGELFF.

This clonotype came up a few times. The chain couples TRBV6-2 or TRBV6-3 to TRBJ2-4; 7 bases fit TRBD1. Germline V lookup: CDR1 MNHEY, CDR2 SVGEGT. The V gene end was trimmed by 1 base and the J gene end by 1 base; junction bases not matched to a gene: 4. The length of the CDR3 is 16 residues. The CDR3 DNA is TGTGCCAGCAGTTACTGGACAGGCCCCGCCAAAAACATTCAGTACTTC. Its translation is CASSYWTGPAKNIQYF.

V gene TRBV19 combines with J gene TRBJ2-6; 10 bases map to TRBD1. The length of the CDR3 is 18 residues. The V and J ends lost 4 bases and 1 base, in that order; junction bases with no gene match: 7. The germline gives CDR1 LNHDA, CDR2 SQIVND (reference sequence). CDR3 nucleotide sequence: TGTGCCAGTAGTACCATGACAGGGGGCTGGTCTGGGGCCAACGTCCTGACTTTC. This gives the protein CASSTMTGGWSGANVLTF.

This clonotype was seen a few times. This chain connects TRBV5-1 to TRBJ2-6; D remains ambiguous. Trimming took off 0 bases at V and 3 bases at J, with 7 bases between the two ends. Germline CDR1 is SGHRS and CDR2 is YFSETQ. CDR3 length: 15 amino acids. The CDR3 reads CASSLATSGANVLTF. The CDR3 DNA reads TGCGCCAGCAGCTTGGCGACAAGTGGGGCCAACGTCCTGACTTTC.

CDR3 sequence (DNA): TGTGCCAGCTCACCATCACAGGGACTGGGGAACACTGAAGCTTTCTTT. It yields the protein CASSPSQGLGNTEAFF. V and J are TRBV18 and TRBJ1-1, with TRBD1 as a possible D gene (6 bases). The CDR3 totals 16 residues. V was cut by 2 bases and J by 1 base, with 14 bases left in between. Germline V lookup: CDR1 KGHSH, CDR2 LQKENI.

In this sample, this clonotype turned up a few times. The CDR3 reads CSAPDRVRGEAFF. The DNA for the CDR3 is TGCAGTGCTCCCGACAGGGTAAGGGGTGAAGCTTTCTTT. This chain joins TRBV20-1 and TRBJ1-1, with TRBD1 matching over 7 bases. V lost 5 bases and J lost 7; bases outside the gene matches: 10. Germline values: CDR1 DFQATT, CDR2 SNEGSKA (reference sequence). CDR3 length: 13 residues.

The rearrangement links TRBV7-9 to TRBJ2-4; the D call may be TRBD1 or TRBD2 (5 bases each). Germline CDR1 SEHNR, CDR2 FQNEAQ (reference sequence). The V end lost 0 bases, the J end lost 9 bases, and 15 bases lay between the germline ends. The CDR3 is 15 amino acids. The CDR3 coding sequence is TGTGCCAGCAGCTTAGCTGAGGGGAAGAACGTCATTCAGTACTTC. Translating it yields CASSLAEGKNVIQYF.

The chain uses TRBV5-6 and TRBJ2-2, with D tentatively TRBD1 or TRBD2 (5 bases each). This CDR3 is built from 16 residues. Trimming took 6 bases from V and 1 from J, leaving 16 bases between them. Germline V gene data show CDR1 as SGHDT and CDR2 as YYEEEE. CDR3 sequence: CASTPKGTLNTGELFF. CDR3 DNA sequence: TGTGCCAGCACCCCGAAGGGGACGCTGAACACCGGGGAGCTGTTTTTT.

In its sample, this clonotype was seen many times. The V gene is TRBV5-5, the J gene TRBJ1-1; TRBD1 might be the D (6 bases). The germline CDR1 and CDR2 sequences are SGHKS and YYEKEE (reference sequence). Trimming took off 8 bases at V and 2 bases at J, with 16 bases between the two ends. CDR3 length: 14 residues. Written as DNA, the CDR3 is TGTGCCAGTCATTCAGGGGACGCCAACACTGAAGCTTTCTTT. The encoded protein is CASHSGDANTEAFF.

The chain joins TRBV7-9 to TRBJ1-4, with 11 bases identical to TRBD1. J lost 5 bases, V lost 5 bases, and 1 base had no gene match. Germline CDR1 reads SEHNR; CDR2 reads FQNEAQ (reference sequence). This CDR3 has 14 residues. CDR3 amino acids: CASSRDRGNEKLFF. DNA for the CDR3: TGTGCCAGCAGCCGGGACAGGGGGAATGAAAAACTGTTTTTT. Variable domain in full (rest from reference TRBV7-9 and TRBJ1-4): DTGVSQNPRHKITKRGQNVTFRCDPISEHNRLYWYRQTLGQGPEFLTYFQNEAQLEKSRLLSDRFSAERPKGSFSTLEIQRTEQGDSAMYLCASSRDRGNEKLFFGSGTQLSVL.

This clonotype was recorded a few times. The V call is TRBV9, the J call TRBJ1-2; D unresolved. In germline, CDR1 is SGDLS, CDR2 YYNGEE. The V gene lost 3 bases and the J gene lost 4 bases, with 16 bases spanning the gap. The CDR3 covers 15 residues. The CDR3 region is CASSANADPLYGYTF. The CDR3 nucleotides read TGTGCCAGCAGCGCAAACGCAGACCCACTCTATGGCTACACCTTC. The full variable domain, rest sourced from reference TRBV9 and TRBJ1-2, is DSGVTQTPKHLITATGQRVTLRCSPRSGDLSVYWYQQSLDQGLQFLIQYYNGEERAKGNILERFSAQQFPDLHSELNLSSLELGDSALYFCASSANADPLYGYTFGSGTRLTVV.

This clonotype was detected only a few times. This chain uses TRBV29-1 with TRBJ2-3; TRBD2 matches at 9 bases. CDR1 and CDR2 (germline): SQVTM, ANQGSEA. V was pared by 2 bases and J by 3 bases, with 12 bases of the junction left unmatched. The CDR3 consists of 17 residues. CDR3 region: CSVESLELAGRTDTQYF. For the CDR3, the DNA is TGCAGCGTTGAATCTTTGGAGCTAGCGGGAAGAACAGATACGCAGTATTTT.

This clonotype was seen only a few times. This rearrangement joins TRBV14 to TRBJ2-7; 11 bases are shared with TRBD2. Germline CDR1 SGHDN, CDR2 FVKESK. CDR3 length equals 15 residues. V lost 2 bases, J lost 2 bases, and 2 bases stayed unmatched. The CDR3 region is CASSQTSGGPYEQYF. Here the CDR3 DNA reads TGTGCCAGCAGCCAAACTAGCGGGGGACCCTACGAGCAGTACTTC.

This chain uses TRBV28 with TRBJ2-3; 8 nucleotides agree with TRBD1. The CDR3 totals 15 residues. The V gene end was trimmed by 3 bases and the J gene end by 2 bases; junction bases not matched to a gene: 4. The germline gives CDR1 MDHEN, CDR2 SYDVKM. CDR3 residues: CASSFTDRATDTQYF. The CDR3 bases are TGTGCCAGCAGTTTCACGGACAGGGCCACAGATACGCAGTATTTT.